The source of this T cell receptor (beta chain) is a study of T cell repertoires in cytomegalovirus infection. Across the study: Both a matching HLA type and CMV infection were indicated by public TCR beta signatures. Overall study results and limits: Summed frequency of shared TCR beta families picked out CMV carriers who also had the relevant HLA. Dominant in the ex vivo response were TCR beta clonotypes restricted by HLA-C and specific for CMV.

V dropped 8 bases and J dropped 3; count of bases not matched to a gene: 7. The CDR3 spans 14 residues. This clonotype showed up just a few times. Its antigen remains unknown. MiXCR was run by TCRdb on the reads, yielding one entry per CDR3 protein. The data show roughly 250,000 distinct CDR3 sequences, roughly 22% seen once. This sequence joins TRBV12-3 or TRBV12-4 and TRBJ2-7, with 10 bases aligning to TRBD1. The sequence came from a human donor in good health (CMV status not recorded). Some clones in this sample may be carry-over from other donors' samples. Sequences were obtained from CD8+ T cells from PBMCs. The CDR3: CASSTGTGVYEQYF. CDR3 nucleotides: TGTGCCAGCTCAACCGGGACAGGGGTCTACGAGCAGTACTTC.